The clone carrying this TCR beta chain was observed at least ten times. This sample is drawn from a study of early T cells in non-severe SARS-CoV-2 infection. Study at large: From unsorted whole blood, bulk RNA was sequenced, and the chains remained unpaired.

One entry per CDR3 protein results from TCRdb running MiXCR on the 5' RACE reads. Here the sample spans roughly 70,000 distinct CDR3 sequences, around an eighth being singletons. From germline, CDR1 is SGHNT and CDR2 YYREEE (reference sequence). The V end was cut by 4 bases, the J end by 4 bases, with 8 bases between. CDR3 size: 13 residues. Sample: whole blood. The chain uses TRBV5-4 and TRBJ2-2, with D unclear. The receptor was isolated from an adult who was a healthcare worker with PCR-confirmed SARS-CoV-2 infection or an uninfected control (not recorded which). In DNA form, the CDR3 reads TGTGCCAGCAGCCAAGCACCCACCGGGGAGCTGTTTTTT. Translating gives CASSQAPTGELFF.